The 27 T cell receptor beta chains presented below share a single source sample, sequenced in a study of T cell repertoires in cytomegalovirus infection. TCRdb reprocessed the reads with MiXCR, giving one entry per CDR3 protein. The table records 160,000 or so distinct CDR3 sequences, about 20% of them present only once. The sequencing sample was made of PBMCs. These receptors were taken from a human donor in good health (CMV status not recorded). Some clones in this sample may be carry-over from other donors' samples.

The chain has TRBV20-1 and TRBJ2-2; 9 bases agree with TRBD2. CDR1 DFQATT and CDR2 SNEGSKA come from the germline V gene (reference sequence). This CDR3 region has 13 residues. CDR3 sequence reads: CGGSGSRTGELFF. The CDR3 DNA is TGCGGGGGTAGCGGGAGTCGAACCGGGGAGCTGTTTTTT.

The chain joins TRBV10-3 to TRBJ2-1; D gene unclear. Trimming took off 6 bases at V and 3 bases at J, with 9 bases between the two ends. The CDR3 runs to 13 residues. CDR1 and CDR2 (germline): ENHRY, SYGVKD. DNA of the CDR3: TGTGCCATCAGCGGTCCCCTCTACAATGAGCAGTTCTTC. It specifies CAISGPLYNEQFF.

This clonotype has a handful of counts. This sequence joins TRBV11-2 and TRBJ2-6; 8 bases fit TRBD1. Trimming took 5 bases from V and 0 from J; bases not matched to a gene: 12. This CDR3 contains 19 residues. From germline, CDR1 is SGHAT and CDR2 FQNNGV. This CDR3 reads CASSTRDRTTTSGANVLTF. The CDR3 DNA reads as TGTGCCAGCAGCACCCGGGACAGGACTACCACCTCTGGGGCCAACGTCCTGACTTTC.

A word on this clonotype: One base away lies a much larger clone, so this may be a sequencing read error. J is TRBJ2-1 and V is TRBV29-1; TRBD1 matches 12 bases. The trim removed 7 bases at V and 13 bases at J, leaving 11 bases unmatched. The CDR3 is made up of 13 amino acids. Germline CDR1 is SQVTM and CDR2 is ANQGSEA. The CDR3 region has the DNA TGCAGCGGGGACAGGGGGCGCTTGAGTGATCAGTTCTTC. Protein product: CSGDRGRLSDQFF.

The chain recombines TRBV7-9 with TRBJ1-4, with TRBD1 matching 9 bases. Germline CDR1 SEHNR, CDR2 FQNEAQ (reference sequence). Germline trimming cut 5 bases from V and 4 bases from J; bases unmatched to any gene: 5. This CDR3 spans 15 amino acids. The CDR3 DNA sequence: TGTGCCAGCAGCCCGGGACAGGGACTTAATGAAAAACTGTTTTTT. This translates into CASSPGQGLNEKLFF.

The rearrangement joins TRBV27 to TRBJ1-2, with D unresolved. V was cut by 0 bases and J by 11 bases, with 16 bases left in between. Germline V gives CDR1 MNHEY, CDR2 SMNVEV (reference sequence). This CDR3 has 14 residues. DNA of the CDR3: TGTGCCAGCAGTTTATCCGGGAGGTATGGAGGTTACACCTTC. Its translation is CASSLSGRYGGYTF.

This clonotype was counted many times. This chain joins TRBV14 and TRBJ1-2; D ambiguous. Between the trimmed V and J ends, which lost 1 base and 0 bases, there was a span of 3 bases. Germline loops: CDR1 SGHDN, CDR2 FVKESK. The CDR3 has 13 amino acids. The CDR3 sequence is CASSQVPNYGYTF. CDR3 sequence (DNA): TGTGCCAGCAGCCAAGTCCCTAACTATGGCTACACCTTC.

This chain uses TRBV12-3 or TRBV12-4 with TRBJ2-2; TRBD2 is a possible D gene (5 bases). The germline V and J ends were trimmed by 4 bases and 7 bases, with 13 bases remaining between them. The CDR3 totals 14 residues. The chain's CDR3 is CASSSMTKVGELFF. For the CDR3, the DNA is TGTGCCAGCAGTTCGATGACTAAGGTCGGGGAGCTGTTTTTT.

This clonotype was seen ten or more times. V and J are TRBV7-6 and TRBJ2-5, with TRBD2 identical over 9 bases. Germline CDR1 and CDR2: SGHVS and FNYEAQ. V shed 5 bases, J shed 5 bases, and the junction held 6 bases outside the gene matches. The CDR3 consists of 14 residues. The CDR3 loop is CASSQGTSWETQYF. CDR3 DNA sequence: TGTGCCAGCAGCCAAGGGACTAGCTGGGAGACCCAGTACTTC.

In its sample, this clonotype was seen many times. The chain is built from TRBV7-2 and TRBJ1-6; D uncertain. Trimming removed 3 bases from V and 6 bases from J, with 3 bases in between. CDR1 and CDR2 from the germline V gene are SGHTA and FQGNSA. The CDR3 extends over 12 amino acids. This chain's CDR3 is CASSLPNSPLHF. The CDR3 DNA is TGTGCCAGCAGCTTGCCTAATTCACCCCTCCACTTT. Combining the CDR3 with reference TRBV7-2 and TRBJ1-6 gives the whole variable domain GAGVSQSPSNKVTEKGKDVELRCDPISGHTALYWYRQSLGQGLEFLIYFQGNSAPDKSGLPSDRFSAERTGGSVSTLTIQRTQQEDSAVYLCASSLPNSPLHFGNGTRLTVT.

V usage is TRBV12-3 or TRBV12-4 and J usage is TRBJ2-1; no clear D. V was shortened by 1 base and J by 10 bases, with 11 bases between the two germline ends. This CDR3 contains 13 residues. Written as DNA, the CDR3 is TGTGCCAGCAGTTTAGGACTGTTAGGGGAGCAGTTCTTC. As protein: CASSLGLLGEQFF.

The V and J genes are TRBV28 and TRBJ2-1, with a possible D match to TRBD1 (6 bases). V shed 3 bases and J shed 5 bases, with 11 bases lying between them. The germline CDR1 and CDR2 sequences are MDHEN and SYDVKM. This CDR3 region has 14 residues. This CDR3 is CASSLQGYDNEQFF. The CDR3 DNA sequence: TGTGCCAGCAGTTTGCAGGGGTACGACAATGAGCAGTTCTTC. Looking up the rest from reference TRBV28 and TRBJ2-1 gives the full variable domain: DVKVTQSSRYLVKRTGEKVFLECVQDMDHENMFWYRQDPGLGLRLIYFSYDVKMKEKGDIPEGYSVSREKKERFSLILESASTNQTSMYLCASSLQGYDNEQFFGPGTRLTVL.

Many counts were recorded for this clonotype. J is TRBJ2-3 and V is TRBV7-2, with TRBD1 matching 12 bases. Germline V gives CDR1 SGHTA, CDR2 FQGNSA. After removal of 5 bases from V and 7 bases from J, the junction contained 7 bases not matched to a gene. The CDR3 totals 15 residues. In DNA, the CDR3 is TGTGCCAGCAGCCCCGGGACAGGGGGCGCGAATACGCAGTATTTT. It yields the protein CASSPGTGGANTQYF.

This clonotype was detected only a few times. The gene calls are TRBV6-2 or TRBV6-3 and TRBJ2-7; 9 nucleotides match TRBD1. The junction had 5 bases not matched to a gene; V was cut back by 2 bases and J by 3 bases. In germline, CDR1 is MNHEY, CDR2 SVGEGT. The CDR3 is made up of 15 amino acids. The CDR3 is CASSYQDRGGYEQYF. The CDR3 nucleotides read TGTGCCAGCAGTTACCAGGACAGGGGCGGCTACGAGCAGTACTTC.

In its sample, this clonotype was seen a few times. This chain connects TRBV24-1 to TRBJ1-2; the D gene is possibly TRBD1 (5 bases). CDR1 and CDR2 (germline): KGHDR, SFDVKD. Trimming shortened V by 3 bases and J by 3 bases, and 16 bases separated the two germline ends. The CDR3 loop spans 16 amino acids. The CDR3, as DNA: TGTGCCACCAGTGATCCCGGGACGAAGCACCACTATGGCTACACCTTC. Translating it yields CATSDPGTKHHYGYTF.

This clonotype was seen repeatedly, ten times or more. V usage is TRBV7-6 and J usage is TRBJ2-7, with TRBD2 identical over 13 bases. J lost 3 bases, V lost 1 base, and 3 bases had no gene match. The CDR3 covers 16 residues. Germline-derived CDR1 and CDR2 are SGHVS and FNYEAQ. The DNA for the CDR3 is TGTGCCAGCAGCTTAGGAGGGACTAGCGGGAACTACGAGCAGTACTTC. Its protein product is CASSLGGTSGNYEQYF.

The chain carries TRBV6-8 and TRBJ2-2, with a tentative D call TRBD2 (5 bases). The V gene's germline CDR1 is MNHGY and CDR2 SAAAGT. Trimming pared 2 bases from V and 6 bases from J, leaving 13 bases between. This CDR3 comprises 15 residues. The CDR3 loop reads CASSYTSGTAGELFF. The CDR3 DNA reads TGTGCCAGCAGTTACACCAGCGGTACGGCCGGGGAGCTGTTTTTT.

The table lists this clonotype with a few counts. V and J are TRBV19 and TRBJ2-7; 11 bases fit TRBD2. Trimming took 3 bases from V and 6 from J; bases not matched to a gene: 7. CDR1 LNHDA and CDR2 SQIVND come from the germline V gene (reference sequence). The length of the CDR3 is 15 residues. The CDR3 is CASSIQTSGNSEQYF. CDR3 DNA sequence: TGTGCCAGTAGTATCCAGACTAGCGGGAACTCCGAGCAGTACTTC.

This clonotype was seen ten or more times. V is TRBV7-6 and J is TRBJ2-7, with TRBD1 matching over 8 bases. The CDR3 sequence is 15 residues long. CDR1 is SGHVS, CDR2 FNYEAQ, per germline. V lost 5 bases, J lost 0 bases, and 6 bases stayed unmatched. CDR3 DNA: TGTGCCAGCAGCGCCCGGACAGGGCACTCCTACGAGCAGTACTTC. This sequence encodes CASSARTGHSYEQYF.

The chain employs TRBV7-9 and TRBJ1-3, with TRBD1 matching over 8 bases. The germline gives CDR1 SEHNR, CDR2 FQNEAQ (reference sequence). The CDR3 loop spans 15 amino acids. The trim removed 1 base at V and 2 bases at J, leaving 1 base unmatched. Here the CDR3 DNA reads TGTGCCAGCAGCTTAGGGGACAGGACTGGAAACACCATATATTTT. This gives the protein CASSLGDRTGNTIYF.

This clonotype was detected a few times. The chain has TRBV6-1 and TRBJ1-6; 7 bases are a match to TRBD1. This CDR3 has 15 amino acids. Germline V CDR1 and CDR2: MNHNS, SASEGT. The V and J ends lost 2 bases and 7 bases, in that order; junction bases with no gene match: 5. DNA for the CDR3: TGTGCCAGCAGTGAAACAGGGGTTTGGAATTCACCCCTCCACTTT. It is translated as CASSETGVWNSPLHF.

The chain carries TRBV6-2 or TRBV6-3 and TRBJ2-3, with unresolved D. The CDR3 covers 12 residues. Germline CDR1 MNHEY, CDR2 SVGEGT. V lost 2 bases and J lost 6, with 6 bases in between. DNA for the CDR3: TGTGCCAGCAGTTACGTGGGGGATACGCAGTATTTT. Translating gives CASSYVGDTQYF.

The V and J genes are TRBV6-2 or TRBV6-3 and TRBJ2-7, with 8 bases identical to TRBD1. V gave up 4 bases and J gave up 1 base; unmatched junction bases: 9. Germline loops: CDR1 MNHEY, CDR2 SVGEGT. This CDR3 contains 16 residues. Written as DNA, the CDR3 is TGTGCCAGCAGTTTCTTCCCGGGACAGGTGTCCTACGAGCAGTACTTC. Amino acids: CASSFFPGQVSYEQYF.

Many counts were recorded for this clonotype. The chain is built from TRBV7-2 and TRBJ2-3; 7 nucleotides align to TRBD2. Per the germline V gene, CDR1 is SGHTA and CDR2 is FQGNSA. With V trimmed by 5 bases and J by 4 bases, 12 bases remained unmatched. This CDR3 is built from 16 residues. Written as DNA, the CDR3 is TGTGCCAGCAGCCGGGAGGCTACCTTCGGCGCAGATACGCAGTATTTT. Residues: CASSREATFGADTQYF. Full variable domain (rest looked up from reference TRBV7-2 and TRBJ2-3): GAGVSQSPSNKVTEKGKDVELRCDPISGHTALYWYRQSLGQGLEFLIYFQGNSAPDKSGLPSDRFSAERTGGSVSTLTIQRTQQEDSAVYLCASSREATFGADTQYFGPGTRLTVL.

This clonotype has more than one count but fewer than ten. The V and J genes are TRBV2 and TRBJ2-7; no clear D gene. V gave up 5 bases and J gave up 3 bases, with 11 bases separating them. CDR1 is SNHLY and CDR2 is FYNNEI in the germline V gene. This CDR3 is built from 13 residues. Written as DNA, the CDR3 is TGTGCCAGCAGTCCCGGTTTTGTCTACGAGCAGTACTTC. This translates into CASSPGFVYEQYF.

Worth noting for this clonotype: Germline and junction disagree at one end, which may indicate a read error. V is TRBV6-8 and J is TRBJ2-6, with D uncertain. Germline V gene sequence: CDR1 MNHGY, CDR2 SAAAGT. This CDR3 is built from 16 residues. CDR3 amino acids: CACSYSKTSGANVLTF. For the CDR3, the DNA is TGTGCCTGCAGTTACTCGAAGACCTCTGGGGCCAACGTCCTGACTTTC.

The gene calls are TRBV6-2 or TRBV6-3 and TRBJ1-5, with no clear D. Germline assignment: CDR1 MNHEY and CDR2 SVGEGT. Trimming took 2 bases from V and 4 from J, leaving 6 bases between them. This CDR3 is built from 13 residues. The CDR3 reads CASSYAANQPQHF. The CDR3 DNA sequence: TGTGCCAGCAGTTACGCGGCAAATCAGCCCCAGCATTTT.